A single TCR beta chain is shown here with its context. Its antigen remains unknown. This entry belongs to a study of OX40 agonist ivuxolimab in advanced cancers. Across the study: At around 81% male, the cohort had a mean age of 60 years, ranging from about 20 to 80. Findings and caveats of the study: Still undetermined is the antigen specificity of the expanded peripheral T cells.

The CDR3 loop spans 12 amino acids. The V gene's germline CDR1 is MDHEN and CDR2 SYDVKM. V was cut by 2 bases and J by 11 bases, with 10 bases left in between. Produced via immunoSEQ multiplex PCR; TCRdb's table is partial and in-frame only. The data hold about 84,000 clones, with roughly nine tenths observed a single time. The TCR comes from an adult with an advanced solid tumor such as melanoma, head and neck, liver or kidney cancer. The rearrangement joins TRBV28 to TRBJ1-5; D gene uncertain. The sequences come from CD4+ or CD8+ T cells sorted from blood, collected in a trial of the OX40 agonist ivuxolimab. The CDR3 DNA follows: TGTGCCAGCAGTTTACGATCTCGGGCCCAGCATTTT. Translating it yields CASSLRSRAQHF.